This TCR beta chain was profiled in a study of PD-L1 blockade in urothelial cancer. Across the study: At 3 weeks (second dose) and 6 weeks after starting treatment, blood was analyzed.

Every PCR was spiked with synthetic TCR analog templates. The data were produced by immunoSEQ multiplex PCR, yet TCRdb's version contains in-frame clones alone and is incomplete. The data hold 70,000 or so clones, with 85% to 90% observed a single time. The CDR3 loop spans 14 amino acids. V lost 5 bases and J lost 10, with 17 bases in between. Germline V lookup: CDR1 MNHEY, CDR2 SMNVEV (reference sequence). Patient disease was locally advanced or metastatic urothelial carcinoma. Patient sample counts ranged from 1 to 8, pretreatment and on-treatment. This clonotype originated in a man aged 55 to 69 with urothelial cancer. The V call is TRBV27, the J call TRBJ2-2; a possible D gene is TRBD2 (7 bases). The material was PBMCs, obtained around atezolizumab (anti-PD-L1) treatment. CDR3 amino acids: CASSPQGLHTELFF. The CDR3 DNA reads as TGTGCCAGCAGTCCACAGGGACTACATACGGAGCTGTTTTTT.